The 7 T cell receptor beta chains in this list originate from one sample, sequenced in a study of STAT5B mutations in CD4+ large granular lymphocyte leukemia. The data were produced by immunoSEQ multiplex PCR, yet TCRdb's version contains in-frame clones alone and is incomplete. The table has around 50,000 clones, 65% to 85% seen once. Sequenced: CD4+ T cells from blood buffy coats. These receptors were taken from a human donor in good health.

Here the CDR3 reads CASGSPGSLSGNTIYF. DNA of the CDR3: TGTGCCAGCGGCTCCCCAGGTAGTCTCTCTGGAAACACCATATATTTT. V usage is TRBV5-5 and J usage is TRBJ1-3; D is undetermined. CDR1 is SGHKS and CDR2 is YYEKEE in the germline V gene (reference sequence). This CDR3 has 16 amino acids. Deletions cut 7 bases from V and 0 bases from J, with 17 bases between.

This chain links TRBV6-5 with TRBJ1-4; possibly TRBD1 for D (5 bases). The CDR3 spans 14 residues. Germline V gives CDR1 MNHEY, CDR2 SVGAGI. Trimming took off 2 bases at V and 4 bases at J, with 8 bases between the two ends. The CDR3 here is CASSYGGRNEKLFF. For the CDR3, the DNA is TGTGCCAGCAGTTACGGGGGTCGTAATGAAAAACTGTTTTTT.

In nucleotides, the CDR3 is TGTGCCAGCAGCTTGCAACAGGGGCGCCGGAATCAGCCCCAGCATTTT. Protein sequence: CASSLQQGRRNQPQHF. The V gene is TRBV5-6, the J gene TRBJ1-5; 7 bases line up with TRBD1. The germline CDR1 and CDR2 sequences are SGHDT and YYEEEE. Trimming cost V 1 base and J 4 bases; bases outside gene matches: 8. CDR3 length: 16 residues.

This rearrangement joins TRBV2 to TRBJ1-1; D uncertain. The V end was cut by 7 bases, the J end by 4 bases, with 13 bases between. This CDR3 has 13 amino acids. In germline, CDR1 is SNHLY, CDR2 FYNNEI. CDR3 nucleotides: TGTGCCAGCAAGGTAACAGATTTCACTGAAGCTTTCTTT. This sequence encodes CASKVTDFTEAFF.

The CDR3: CASRGQGAREQYF. CDR3 coding DNA: TGTGCCAGCAGGGGTCAGGGGGCGCGGGAGCAGTACTTC. The chain uses TRBV6-1 and TRBJ2-7, with 8 nucleotides matching TRBD1. Per germline, CDR1 MNHNS and CDR2 SASEGT. J was trimmed by 7 bases and V by 6 bases; bases with no gene match: 8. The CDR3 covers 13 residues.

The CDR3 region has the DNA TGCGCCAGCAGCGAGGGACGGAAGTATGGCTACACCTTC. Residues: CASSEGRKYGYTF. The chain couples TRBV5-1 to TRBJ1-2; D perhaps matches TRBD1 (5 bases). V lost 4 bases to trimming and J lost 5 bases, with 12 bases between them. CDR1 and CDR2 from the germline V gene are SGHRS and YFSETQ. This CDR3 contains 13 residues. The variable domain in full, with the rest retrieved from reference TRBV5-1 and TRBJ1-2, is KAGVTQTPRYLIKTRGQQVTLSCSPISGHRSVSWYQQTPGQGLQFLFEYFSETQRNKGNFPGRFSGRQFSNSRSEMNVSTLELGDSALYLCASSEGRKYGYTFGSGTRLTVV.

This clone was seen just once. The CDR3 spells CASRASGKETQYF. For the CDR3, the DNA is TGTGCCAGCCGGGCTAGCGGGAAAGAGACCCAGTACTTC. The chain is built from TRBV6-6 and TRBJ2-5; TRBD2 agrees at 9 bases. The CDR3 has 13 amino acids. Germline V lookup: CDR1 MNHNY, CDR2 SVGAGI (reference sequence). V was clipped by 8 bases and J by 3 bases; unmatched bases: 4.